The present entry profiles one TCR beta chain with its context. Its antigen target is currently unknown. Base qualities are not at hand, and no much larger clone is one base apart. Per the germline V gene, LGHNA is the CDR1 and YSLEER is the CDR2. The CDR3 runs 16 residues from the cysteine to the phenylalanine. Only CDR3 DNA is held: 48 bases, read in frame from base 1. V loses 1 base at its end and J loses 1 base; junction bases beyond the gene matches: 4. Peripheral blood CD8+ and CD4+ T cells from healthy donors, Susac syndrome patients and multiple sclerosis patients were profiled using high-throughput TCR beta sequencing. Susac syndrome patients met recently defined diagnostic criteria for definite or probable disease. Bulk CD8+ and CD4+ T cells were purified by magnetic negative isolation, while CD8+ TEMRA cells were enriched using FACS. Blood was drawn into EDTA tubes, processed within 24 hours, and PBMCs were isolated by density gradient centrifugation. PBMCs intended for TCR sequencing were cryopreserved in liquid nitrogen and were subsequently thawed in a 37 degrees C water bath. The sorted or isolated CD4+, CD8+ and CD8+ TEMRA cells had a purity of 90% or higher.

The data originate from a study of CD8 T cells in Susac syndrome (dated by TCRdb to between 2018 and 2020). Regarding the complete study: Among the sequenced Susac syndrome patients, 5 or 6 had clinically active disease and fewer than ten were in clinical remission. At blood withdrawal, Susac syndrome patients were either therapy-naive, taking corticosteroids (in some cases with IVIg as well), or taking IVIg alone. The study used repertoire sequencing to test whether antigen drove CD8+ T cell activation and differentiation in Susac syndrome. Study-wide conclusions, independent of this receptor: The study acknowledged that relatively few individuals were included in the TCR sequencing and HLA analysis. The CD4+ T cell repertoire of patients with Susac syndrome showed no detectable clonal expansion.

RNA was extracted with the RNeasy kit and roughly 0.5 to 1 ug was reverse transcribed using random hexamers. The immunoSEQ multiplex PCR assay, covering 54 Vbeta and 13 Jbeta segments, was used to amplify TCR beta CDR3 regions. Bias from PCR amplification was corrected by using a synthetic template baseline for primer optimization and for computational correction. Under the source paper's analysis protocol: Reads were annotated to V, D and J genes per IMGT and analyzed with immunoSEQ Analyzer, keeping only productive sequences. To calculate clonality, Shannon entropy was normalized by log2 of the number of productive unique sequences and then subtracted from one. For each patient and control, public and private clones were evaluated within the 100 most prevalent clones. Clones were defined as Susac-specific if absent from the healthy and MS cohorts, from over a thousand published viral clones and from other ImmuneACCESS disease sequences. The public reads were quality trimmed at Q25 with fastp and then assembled into clones with MiXCR by TCRdb, keeping productive beta chains. A single entry per CDR3 protein holds the most common genes and DNA from its merged rows. TCRdb's processing, not the study's, gives the V and J calls here. In this sample the table shows around 170,000 distinct CDR3 sequences, approximately 96% of which occur a single time. Together, the top ten hold more than 0.08% of the sample.

The sample was CD4+ T cells from PBMCs. This TCR came from a human donor with Susac syndrome. This receptor chain uses TRBV4-3 and TRBJ2-3; TRBD2 fits 8 bases in the junction. The CDR3 is CASSQASAGGTDTQYF. DNA sequence: TGCGCCAGCAGCCAAGCATCAGCGGGGGGCACAGATACGCAGTATTTT.